What follows are 14 T cell receptor beta chains derived from one specimen sequenced in a study of shared clonotypes between healthy human individuals. Measured with immunoSEQ multiplex PCR; TCRdb has only the in-frame clones, and not every one. The sample includes over a million clones, approximately 97% of them seen just once. What was sequenced was naive CD4+ T cells sorted from blood. Documented subset: CD45RA+ positively selected. The receptor source for this set is a man aged 25-45 years in good health.

CDR3 sequence: CASSFFPLTGVSTYNEQFF. CDR3 DNA sequence: TGTGCCAGCAGCTTTTTCCCATTAACGGGAGTCTCCACCTACAATGAGCAGTTCTTC. This chain joins TRBV7-2 and TRBJ2-1; weak D call: TRBD2 (6 bases). The CDR3 has 19 amino acids. Germline CDR1 is SGHTA and CDR2 is FQGNSA. V dropped 3 bases and J dropped 2 bases, with 23 bases sitting between them.

The J gene is TRBJ1-5, the V gene TRBV6-4; 7 bases are a match to TRBD1. CDR3 size: 13 residues. Per germline, CDR1 MRHNA and CDR2 SNTAGT. The trim removed 2 bases at V and 7 bases at J, leaving 2 bases unmatched. This chain's CDR3 is CASSDRGQQPQHF. In nucleotides, the CDR3 is TGTGCCAGCAGTGACAGGGGGCAACAGCCCCAGCATTTT.

The chain links TRBV10-3 to TRBJ2-7; no clear D gene. CDR1 and CDR2 from the germline V gene are ENHRY and SYGVKD. There are 14 residues in the CDR3. Trimming shortened V by 3 bases and J by 3 bases, and 12 bases separated the two germline ends. The CDR3 DNA reads TGTGCCATCAGTGATTCGACGATAGACTACGAGCAGTACTTC. This sequence encodes CAISDSTIDYEQYF.

This chain uses TRBV18 with TRBJ2-3; 10 positions match TRBD2. J gave up 4 bases and V 5 bases, and 3 bases lay outside the gene matches. This CDR3 is built from 14 residues. Germline-derived CDR1 and CDR2 are KGHSH and LQKENI. DNA for the CDR3: TGTGCCAGCTCAAGCGGGAGGGGCCCAGATACGCAGTATTTT. It encodes CASSSGRGPDTQYF.

The chain has TRBV28 and TRBJ2-3; TRBD2 agrees at 12 bases. The CDR3 is 13 residues long. Germline lookup yields CDR1 MDHEN and CDR2 SYDVKM. The V and J ends lost 10 bases and 5 bases, in that order; junction bases with no gene match: 4. The chain's CDR3 is CATGLAGRDTQYF. DNA of the CDR3: TGTGCCACCGGACTAGCGGGAAGAGATACGCAGTATTTT.

The V call is TRBV6-5, the J call TRBJ1-2, with TRBD1 matching 8 bases. The length of the CDR3 is 13 residues. Germline V lookup: CDR1 MNHEY, CDR2 SVGAGI. V lost 6 bases to trimming and J lost 7 bases; unmatched junction nucleotides: 7. In DNA, the CDR3 is TGTGCCAGCAGGACGCAGGGGGCGCTTGGCTACACCTTC. Amino acid sequence: CASRTQGALGYTF.

The chain couples TRBV7-8 to TRBJ2-7, with D uncertain. This CDR3 has 11 residues. Germline assignment: CDR1 SGHVS and CDR2 FQNEAQ. The V gene lost 2 bases and the J gene lost 6 bases, with 5 bases spanning the gap. The CDR3 protein is CASSLNSEQYF. DNA for the CDR3: TGTGCCAGCAGCTTAAACTCCGAGCAGTACTTC.

The CDR3 sequence: CASSLGSGNRGGELFF. CDR3 nucleotides: TGTGCCAGCAGTCTGGGGAGCGGGAATCGGGGCGGGGAGCTGTTTTTT. The chain carries TRBV7-2 and TRBJ2-2; 7 nucleotides align to TRBD2. The germline gives CDR1 SGHTA, CDR2 FQGNSA. Germline trimming cut 6 bases from V and 7 bases from J; bases unmatched to any gene: 14. This CDR3 contains 16 residues. The full variable domain, completed using reference TRBV7-2 and TRBJ2-2, is GAGVSQSPSNKVTEKGKDVELRCDPISGHTALYWYRQSLGQGLEFLIYFQGNSAPDKSGLPSDRFSAERTGGSVSTLTIQRTQQEDSAVYLCASSLGSGNRGGELFFGEGSRLTVL.

A word on this clone: One end of the junction fails to match germline, which may point to a read error. The J gene is TRBJ2-3, the V gene TRBV7-9, with 7 bases lining up with TRBD2. The V gene's germline CDR1 is SEHNR and CDR2 FQNEAQ (reference sequence). This CDR3 has 17 residues. CDR3 region: CASNLAPWDYKSDTQYF. CDR3 sequence (DNA): TGTGCCAGCAACTTAGCACCCTGGGACTACAAATCAGATACGCAGTATTTT.

This chain connects TRBV30 to TRBJ1-3; D gene unclear. Germline CDR1 is GTSNPN and CDR2 is SVGIG (reference sequence). The CDR3 extends over 15 amino acids. The V and J ends lost 3 bases and 0 bases respectively, with 12 bases between them. In nucleotides, the CDR3 is TGTGCCTGGAGCCTCCGACGGACCTCTGGAAACACCATATATTTT. It specifies CAWSLRRTSGNTIYF.

This clone has just one count. The chain carries TRBV5-1 and TRBJ2-7, with TRBD2 matching over 14 bases. This CDR3 is 17 amino acids long. Trimming cost V 4 bases and J 5 bases; bases outside gene matches: 11. Germline lookup yields CDR1 SGHRS and CDR2 YFSETQ. Here the CDR3 DNA reads TGCGCCAGCAGCCGCGGGACTAGCGGGAGAGGCTTCCACGAGCAGTACTTC. It specifies CASSRGTSGRGFHEQYF.

The chain is built from TRBV2 and TRBJ1-5; 7 bases agree with TRBD1. There are 16 residues in the CDR3. The germline CDR1 and CDR2 sequences are SNHLY and FYNNEI. The junction had 16 bases not matched to a gene; V was cut back by 6 bases and J by 8 bases. CDR3: CASRPLFSGQAEPQHF. CDR3 nucleotide sequence: TGTGCCAGCAGGCCCCTCTTCTCCGGACAGGCGGAGCCCCAGCATTTT. Full variable domain (rest looked up from reference TRBV2 and TRBJ1-5): EPEVTQTPSHQVTQMGQEVILRCVPISNHLYFYWYRQILGQKVEFLVSFYNNEISEKSEIFDDQFSVERPDGSNFTLKIRSTKLEDSAMYFCASRPLFSGQAEPQHFGDGTRLSIL.

In its sample, this clone was seen once. The chain is built from TRBV5-4 and TRBJ1-5, with D possibly being TRBD1 (5 bases). V lost 2 bases and J lost 1, with 13 bases in between. CDR1 and CDR2 (germline): SGHNT, YYREEE (reference sequence). The CDR3 consists of 16 residues. The CDR3 nucleotides are TGTGCCAGCAGCTTTTGGGGGACGGAGAGCAATCAGCCCCAGCATTTT. Its translation: CASSFWGTESNQPQHF. Full variable domain (missing parts from reference TRBV5-4 and TRBJ1-5): ETGVTQSPTHLIKTRGQQVTLRCSSQSGHNTVSWYQQALGQGPQFIFQYYREEENGRGNFPPRFSGLQFPNYSSELNVNALELDDSALYLCASSFWGTESNQPQHFGDGTRLSIL.

The CDR3 DNA reads TGTGCCAGCAGTTCCCCCACAGGGTACACCGGGGAGCTGTTTTTT. This encodes CASSSPTGYTGELFF. The J gene is TRBJ2-2, the V gene TRBV27; TRBD1 might be the D (6 bases). V was trimmed by 4 bases and J by 3 bases, leaving 12 bases between them. Per germline, CDR1 MNHEY and CDR2 SMNVEV (reference sequence). The CDR3 has 15 residues.